This TCR beta chain was recorded in a study of T cell responses to AZD1222 COVID-19 vaccine. Study-level findings and limits: Of spike-specific TCRs, nearly half reportedly target regions left unmutated in variants. Clonal diversity was possibly underestimated, and white British individuals and females predominated among donors. The repertoires were collected only after the peak T cell response.

The CDR3 is 13 residues long. Germline CDR1 and CDR2: MNHEY and SVGAGI. With 5 bases removed from V and 2 bases from J, the gap between germline ends came to 10 bases. This clone was observed once. Its antigen remains unknown. Sequencing used immunoSEQ multiplex PCR; TCRdb keeps in-frame clones, though not all of them. The table includes 120,000 to 150,000 clones, about 93% detected once. Sequences were derived from peripheral blood, sampled on day 0 of AZD1222 vaccination. This clonotype originated in an adult in good health. The rearrangement links TRBV6-5 to TRBJ2-7, with no clear D. The chain's CDR3 is CASSQSPPYEQYF. Here the CDR3 DNA reads TGTGCCAGCAGTCAGTCACCCCCCTACGAGCAGTACTTC.